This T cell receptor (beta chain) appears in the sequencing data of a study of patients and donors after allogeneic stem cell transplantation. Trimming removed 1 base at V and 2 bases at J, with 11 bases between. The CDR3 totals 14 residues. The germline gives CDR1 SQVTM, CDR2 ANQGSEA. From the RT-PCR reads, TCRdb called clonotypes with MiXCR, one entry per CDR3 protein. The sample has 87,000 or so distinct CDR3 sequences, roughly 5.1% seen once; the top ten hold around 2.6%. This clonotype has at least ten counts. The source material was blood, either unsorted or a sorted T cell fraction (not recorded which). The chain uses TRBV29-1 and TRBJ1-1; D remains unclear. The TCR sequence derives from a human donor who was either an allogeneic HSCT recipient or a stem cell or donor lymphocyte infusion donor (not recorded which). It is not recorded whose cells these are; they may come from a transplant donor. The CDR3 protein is CSVEGSARNTEAFF. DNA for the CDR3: TGCAGCGTTGAAGGCAGCGCCCGAAACACTGAAGCTTTCTTT.